Shown below are 16 T cell receptor beta chains from a single sample sequenced in a study of blood T cell repertoires in COVID-19. Libraries were prepared by immunoSEQ multiplex PCR; TCRdb keeps only in-frame clonotypes and omits some of them. There are some 80,000 clones in the sample; approximately 80% occur only once, and more than 20% lies in the top ten. The material sequenced was peripheral blood. Receptor source: a woman aged 45 to 65 with acute or convalescent COVID-19.

The rearrangement joins TRBV3-1 (or the pseudogene TRBV3-2) to TRBJ2-5; 7 nucleotides align to TRBD2. The CDR3 is 13 amino acids. V shed 6 bases and J 5 bases; nucleotides not matched to a gene: 6. CDR1 and CDR2 from the germline V gene are LGHDT and YNNKEL (reference sequence). CDR3 in DNA: TGTGCCAGCAGTGGGAGGGCGAAGGAGACCCAGTACTTC. Its translation: CASSGRAKETQYF.

The rearrangement links TRBV9 to TRBJ2-2; possible D gene TRBD2, 5 bases. CDR3 length: 16 amino acids. Germline V gene sequence: CDR1 SGDLS, CDR2 YYNGEE. V was cut by 4 bases and J by 2 bases, with 15 bases left in between. CDR3 nucleotide sequence: TGTGCCAGCAGCAGGGAGCAGGAAATAAACACCGGGGAGCTGTTTTTT. This translates into CASSREQEINTGELFF.

The J gene is TRBJ2-3, the V gene TRBV11-2; 7 nucleotides match TRBD1. The CDR3 is 16 amino acids. J gave up 6 bases and V 1 base, and 10 bases lay outside the gene matches. Per germline, CDR1 SGHAT and CDR2 FQNNGV. The CDR3 is CASSLVLAGGLDTQYF. The CDR3 DNA is TGTGCCAGCAGCTTAGTTCTGGCAGGGGGATTGGATACGCAGTATTTT.

The chain recombines TRBV7-2 with TRBJ1-2, with 7 bases aligning to TRBD1. The CDR3 runs 14 residues. Germline V lookup: CDR1 SGHTA, CDR2 FQGNSA. V shed 5 bases, J shed 2 bases, and the junction held 5 bases outside the gene matches. In DNA form, the CDR3 reads TGTGCCAGCAGCCCGCGACAGGGAAACTATGGCTACACCTTC. This sequence encodes CASSPRQGNYGYTF.

V and J are TRBV11-2 and TRBJ2-3, with 8 positions matching TRBD1. V shed 3 bases, J shed 6 bases, and the junction held 2 bases outside the gene matches. CDR1 is SGHAT, CDR2 FQNNGV, per germline. The CDR3 totals 13 residues. This CDR3 is CASSFDRGDTQYF. The DNA of the CDR3 is TGTGCCAGCAGCTTCGACAGGGGTGATACGCAGTATTTT.

This clone came up once. The identical CDR3 is also encoded by other nucleotide sequences in the sample. The chain has TRBV5-1 and TRBJ2-3, with D possibly TRBD2 on 6 matching bases. Germline lookup yields CDR1 SGHRS and CDR2 YFSETQ. This CDR3 has 14 amino acids. V lost 6 bases and J lost 0, with 11 bases in between. CDR3 coding DNA: TGCGCCAGCAAGGCGGGGCCAAGCACAGATACGCAGTATTTT. Its protein product is CASKAGPSTDTQYF.

The chain uses TRBV4-1 and TRBJ2-5; perhaps TRBD1 as D (5 bases). From germline, CDR1 is MGHRA and CDR2 YSYEKL. The CDR3 length is 13 residues. V was clipped by 3 bases and J by 5 bases, with 10 bases between them. The CDR3 loop reads CASSQTVAETQYF. The CDR3 coding sequence is TGCGCCAGCAGCCAGACAGTGGCCGAGACCCAGTACTTC.

The chain has TRBV5-4 and TRBJ2-1; 7 positions match TRBD2. This CDR3 spans 15 amino acids. With V trimmed by 4 bases and J by 1 base, 5 bases remained unmatched. Looked up from germline, CDR1 is SGHNT and CDR2 is YYREEE (reference sequence). DNA of the CDR3: TGTGCCAGCAGCCCACAGCGGGGTTCCTACAATGAGCAGTTCTTC. It yields the protein CASSPQRGSYNEQFF.

The rearrangement links TRBV2 to TRBJ2-1; 7 bases are a match to TRBD2. The CDR3 length is 15 residues. V lost 2 bases and J lost 4; bases outside the gene matches: 5. Germline assignment: CDR1 SNHLY and CDR2 FYNNEI. Written as DNA, the CDR3 is TGTGCCAGCAGTGAACCTAGCGGAGCTTACAATGAGCAGTTCTTC. The encoded protein is CASSEPSGAYNEQFF.

This chain links TRBV3-1 (or the pseudogene TRBV3-2) with TRBJ2-1, with D tentatively TRBD1 (6 bases). V dropped 6 bases and J dropped 4 bases, with 10 bases sitting between them. The CDR3 contains 13 residues. Germline values: CDR1 LGHDT, CDR2 YNNKEL (reference sequence). DNA of the CDR3: TGTGCCAGCAGACCTACAGGGTACAATGAGCAGTTCTTC. It is translated as CASRPTGYNEQFF.

J is TRBJ2-4 and V is TRBV27; 8 nucleotides agree with TRBD2. V dropped 4 bases and J dropped 5; count of bases not matched to a gene: 7. The CDR3 loop spans 15 amino acids. CDR1 MNHEY and CDR2 SMNVEV come from the germline V gene (reference sequence). Here the CDR3 reads CASSYAGGGENIQYF. In DNA form, the CDR3 reads TGTGCCAGCAGTTACGCGGGGGGTGGGGAAAACATTCAGTACTTC.

The genes are TRBV30 and TRBJ1-1; 7 bases line up with TRBD1. Germline V lookup: CDR1 GTSNPN, CDR2 SVGIG (reference sequence). CDR3 length: 10 amino acids. DNA of the CDR3: TGTGCGTGGCAGGGGGCTGAAGCTTTCTTT. Translation gives CAWQGAEAFF.

The chain employs TRBV7-3 and TRBJ2-5; 8 positions match TRBD1. The trim removed 2 bases at V and 0 bases at J, leaving 2 bases unmatched. The CDR3 length is 15 residues. Per germline, CDR1 SGHTA and CDR2 FQGTGA. CDR3 coding DNA: TGTGCCAGCAGCTTAGGGGACAGGAACCAAGAGACCCAGTACTTC. It encodes CASSLGDRNQETQYF.

This clone was picked up a small number of times. J is TRBJ2-5 and V is TRBV7-2, with 8 nucleotides matching TRBD1. Trimming at V came to 0 bases and at J to 4 bases, leaving 4 bases not matched to a gene. CDR1 is SGHTA, CDR2 FQGNSA, per germline. The CDR3 runs to 15 residues. CDR3 sequence (DNA): TGTGCCAGCAGCTTAGCCGGGACAGGTCTAGAGACCCAGTACTTC. Its protein is CASSLAGTGLETQYF.

This chain joins TRBV9 and TRBJ2-7, with 9 bases matching TRBD1. Trimming removed 0 bases from V and 6 bases from J; junction bases left unmatched: 7. CDR1 and CDR2 from the germline V gene are SGDLS and YYNGEE. There are 15 residues in the CDR3. CDR3 protein: CASSVDGRTGVEQYF. In DNA form, the CDR3 reads TGTGCCAGCAGCGTAGATGGGAGGACAGGGGTCGAGCAGTACTTC.

Only one count was recorded for this clone. The V call is TRBV18, the J call TRBJ1-3, with 7 bases that match TRBD1. The germline V gene encodes CDR1 KGHSH and CDR2 LQKENI. The ends lost 5 bases at V and 12 bases at J; junction bases unmatched: 7. The CDR3 is made up of 12 amino acids. In DNA form, the CDR3 reads TGTGCCAGCTCATCATCGACAGGGCACATATATTTT. Its protein is CASSSSTGHIYF.